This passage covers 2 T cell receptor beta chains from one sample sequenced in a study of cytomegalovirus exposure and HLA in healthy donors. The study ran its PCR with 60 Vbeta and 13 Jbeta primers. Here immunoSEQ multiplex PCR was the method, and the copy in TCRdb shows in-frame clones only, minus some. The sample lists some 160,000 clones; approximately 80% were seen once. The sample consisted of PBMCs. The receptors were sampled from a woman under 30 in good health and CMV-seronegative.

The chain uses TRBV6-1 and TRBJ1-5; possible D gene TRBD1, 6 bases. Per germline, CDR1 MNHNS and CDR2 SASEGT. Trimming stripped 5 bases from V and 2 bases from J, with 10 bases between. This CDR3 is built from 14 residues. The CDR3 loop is CASSQTGGNQPQHF. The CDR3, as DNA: TGTGCCAGCAGTCAGACAGGCGGCAATCAGCCCCAGCATTTT.

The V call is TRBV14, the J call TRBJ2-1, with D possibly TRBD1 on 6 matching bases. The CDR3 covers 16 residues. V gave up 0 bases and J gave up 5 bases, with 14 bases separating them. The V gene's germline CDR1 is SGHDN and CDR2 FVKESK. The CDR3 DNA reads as TGTGCCAGCAGCCAAGATTATGGGACACCGAACAATGAGCAGTTCTTC. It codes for CASSQDYGTPNNEQFF.